The rows below give T cell receptor beta chains drawn from one sample of a study of CD8 T cells in ankylosing spondylitis. One entry per CDR3 protein results from TCRdb running MiXCR on the 5' RACE reads. This sample has 230,000 or so distinct CDR3 sequences, with 20% to 30% found just once. The sequenced sample was blood, either unsorted or a sorted T cell fraction (not recorded which). The receptors come from a male donor with ankylosing spondylitis or in good health (not recorded which). Both conserved end residues are part of each CDR3. The order of the fields is V gene, D gene, CDR3 protein. D genes are given only for firm matches.

>TRBV10-3|TRBD1
CAISEISDRDGEAFF
>TRBV7-2|TRBD2
CASSFSGGAGTEQFF
>TRBV20-1|TRBD2
CSARDEQGLAIGEQYF
>TRBV28|.
CASSLTPRRWELFF
>TRBV6-5|TRBD2
CASSYSSLAGETQYF
>TRBV20-1|TRBD2
CSARDLRGGLDTQYF
>TRBV20-1|.
CSGGGYLYNEQFF
>TRBV15|TRBD1
CATSGTGGTETQYF
>TRBV20-1|.
CSARDPRRNEQYF
>TRBV20-1|.
CCARDGASLSYNSPLHF
>TRBV12-3/TRBV12-4|.
CASSFPPGNEQFF
>TRBV10-3|TRBD1
CAIRDPDRGYEQYF
>TRBV20-1|.
CSAVQGVGDTQYF
>TRBV6-1|.
CASSELLRDTQYF
>TRBV7-6|TRBD1
CASSTGQGYQETQYF
>TRBV5-5|.
CASSSPAGQPTNYGYTF
>TRBV5-6|TRBD1
CASSGDRGLNYGYTF
>TRBV2|.
CASRGRTTSTDTQYF
>TRBV6-1|TRBD1
CASRTGQGGSPLHF